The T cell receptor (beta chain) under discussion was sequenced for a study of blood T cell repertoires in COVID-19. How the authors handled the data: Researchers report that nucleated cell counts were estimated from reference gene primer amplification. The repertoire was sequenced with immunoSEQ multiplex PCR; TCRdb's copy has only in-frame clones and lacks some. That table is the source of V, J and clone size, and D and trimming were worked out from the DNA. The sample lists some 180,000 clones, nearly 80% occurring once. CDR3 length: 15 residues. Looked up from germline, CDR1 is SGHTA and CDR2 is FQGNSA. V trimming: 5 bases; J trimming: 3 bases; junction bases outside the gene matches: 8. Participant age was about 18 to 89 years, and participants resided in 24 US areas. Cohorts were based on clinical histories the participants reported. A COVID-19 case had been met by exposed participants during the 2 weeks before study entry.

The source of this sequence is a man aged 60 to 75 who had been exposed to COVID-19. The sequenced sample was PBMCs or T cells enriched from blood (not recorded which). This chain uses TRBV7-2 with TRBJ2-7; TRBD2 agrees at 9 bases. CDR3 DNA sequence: TGTGCCAGCAGCCCACTGACTAGCGGCGGCTACGAGCAGTACTTC. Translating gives CASSPLTSGGYEQYF.